Listed below are T cell receptor beta chains from one sample, sequenced in a study of blood T cell repertoires in COVID-19. Assay used: immunoSEQ multiplex PCR; TCRdb lists only in-frame clones, some missing. Found here are around 200,000 clones, more than 75% of them singletons; the top ten hold 4.5% to 5%. Specimen: peripheral blood. Receptor source: an elderly woman with acute or convalescent COVID-19. Each CDR3 is given with its conserved first and last residue. D genes are given only for firm matches. The size entry is marked missing in some rows and otherwise reads once, few, many or a size class.

V,J,D,length,size,CDR3,DNA
TRBV11-2,TRBJ1-3,TRBD1,15,-,CASSLSTGAGNTIYF,TGTGCCAGCAGCCTGTCGACAGGGGCTGGAAACACCATATATTTT
TRBV27,TRBJ1-2,-,16,-,CASSFWRGEHLRGYTF,TGTGCCAGCAGTTTTTGGAGGGGTGAACACCTGAGAGGCTACACCTTC
TRBV19,TRBJ2-5,-,14,-,CASSMPGGRETQYF,TGTGCCAGTAGTATGCCCGGGGGGCGGGAGACCCAGTACTTC
TRBV18,TRBJ1-1,TRBD1,16,-,CASSRQGAGMNTEAFF,TGTGCCAGCTCACGACAGGGGGCCGGCATGAACACTGAAGCTTTCTTT
TRBV24-1,TRBJ2-1,TRBD2,17,few,CATSDSPGLADYNEQFF,TGTGCCACCAGTGACAGTCCGGGACTAGCGGACTACAATGAGCAGTTCTTC
TRBV7-2,TRBJ2-1,-,13,-,CASALALYNEQFF,TGTGCCAGCGCCCTAGCGCTGTACAATGAGCAGTTCTTC
TRBV2,TRBJ2-3,-,14,-,CASSRGTSTDTQYF,TGTGCCAGCAGTCGAGGTACCAGCACAGATACGCAGTATTTT
TRBV2,TRBJ2-4,-,14,-,CASSEDLTRTIQYF,TGTGCCAGCAGTGAGGACCTCACGCGGACTATTCAGTACTTC
TRBV7-2,TRBJ1-2,-,15,-,CASSLGAGTGYGYTF,TGTGCCAGCAGCTTAGGCGCAGGGACTGGCTATGGCTACACCTTC
TRBV5-1,TRBJ2-5,TRBD2,14,once,CASRIAGGEETQYF,TGCGCCAGCAGAATAGCGGGAGGGGAGGAGACCCAGTACTTC
TRBV30,TRBJ2-3,TRBD1,15,-,CAFNPWDSSTDTQYF,TGTGCCTTCAACCCATGGGACAGTAGCACAGATACGCAGTATTTT
TRBV5-1,TRBJ2-2,-,16,once,CASSLLGTRIGGELFF,TGCGCCAGCAGCTTACTCGGGACTCGGATAGGGGGGGAGCTGTTTTTT
TRBV7-9,TRBJ1-1,-,13,-,CASSLAGQIEAFF,TGTGCCAGCAGCTTAGCGGGCCAGATTGAAGCTTTCTTT
TRBV5-1,TRBJ2-1,TRBD2,16,-,CASTQVGGRGYNEQFF,TGCGCCAGCACCCAGGTGGGCGGGAGGGGATACAATGAGCAGTTCTTC
TRBV10-3,TRBJ2-6,-,18,-,CAISDGQTPSSGANVLTF,TGTGCCATCAGCGACGGACAGACCCCGAGCTCTGGGGCCAACGTCCTGACTTTC
TRBV19,TRBJ2-2,-,13,-,CALKSRNTGELFF,TGTGCCTTAAAAAGTAGAAACACCGGGGAGCTGTTTTTT
TRBV28,TRBJ1-4,TRBD1,14,-,CASGFKGASEKLFF,TGTGCCAGCGGTTTTAAGGGGGCCTCTGAAAAACTGTTTTTT
TRBV10-3,TRBJ1-1,TRBD1,14,-,CAIRRTGSQAEAFF,TGTGCCATCAGGCGGACAGGGAGCCAGGCTGAAGCTTTCTTT